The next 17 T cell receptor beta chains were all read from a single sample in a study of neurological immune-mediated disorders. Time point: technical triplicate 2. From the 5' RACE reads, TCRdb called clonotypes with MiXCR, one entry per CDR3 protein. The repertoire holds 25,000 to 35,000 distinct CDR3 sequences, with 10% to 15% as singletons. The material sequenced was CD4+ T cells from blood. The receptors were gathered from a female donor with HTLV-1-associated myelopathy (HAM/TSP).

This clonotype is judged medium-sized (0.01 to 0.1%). CDR3 sequence (DNA): TGCAGTGCTAGAGATCAGACCCTAGGACCAACGGGGACCCTCCACTTT. Translated, it gives CSARDQTLGPTGTLHF. V usage is TRBV20-1 and J usage is TRBJ1-6, with D unclear. The length of the CDR3 is 16 residues. Trimming took 0 bases from V and 14 from J, leaving 23 bases between them. CDR1 is DFQATT and CDR2 is SNEGSKA in the germline V gene (reference sequence).

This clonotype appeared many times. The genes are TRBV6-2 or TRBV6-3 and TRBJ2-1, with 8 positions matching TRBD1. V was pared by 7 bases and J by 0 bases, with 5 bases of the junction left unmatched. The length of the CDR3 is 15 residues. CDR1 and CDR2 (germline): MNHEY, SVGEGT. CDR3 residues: CASKPGGHSYNEQFF. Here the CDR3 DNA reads TGTGCCAGCAAACCAGGGGGCCACTCCTACAATGAGCAGTTCTTC.

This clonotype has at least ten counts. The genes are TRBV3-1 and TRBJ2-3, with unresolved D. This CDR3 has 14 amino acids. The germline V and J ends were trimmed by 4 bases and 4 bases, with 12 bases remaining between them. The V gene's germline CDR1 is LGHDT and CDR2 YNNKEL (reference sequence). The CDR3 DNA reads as TGTGCCAGCAGCCTTCGACCCCCTTCAGATACGCAGTATTTT. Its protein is CASSLRPPSDTQYF.

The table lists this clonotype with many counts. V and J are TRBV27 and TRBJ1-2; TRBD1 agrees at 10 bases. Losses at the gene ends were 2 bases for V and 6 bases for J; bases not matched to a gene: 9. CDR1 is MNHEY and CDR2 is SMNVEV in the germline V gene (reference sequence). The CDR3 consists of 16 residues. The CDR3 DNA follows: TGTGCCAGCAGTTTAAGGGCCGGGACAGGGGAGGATGGCTACACCTTC. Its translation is CASSLRAGTGEDGYTF.

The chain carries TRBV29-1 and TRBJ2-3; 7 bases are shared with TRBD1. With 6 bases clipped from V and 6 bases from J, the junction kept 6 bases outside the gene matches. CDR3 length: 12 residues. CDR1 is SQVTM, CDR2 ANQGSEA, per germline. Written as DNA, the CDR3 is TGCAGCGTGACGACAGGGTACGATACGCAGTATTTT. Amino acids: CSVTTGYDTQYF.

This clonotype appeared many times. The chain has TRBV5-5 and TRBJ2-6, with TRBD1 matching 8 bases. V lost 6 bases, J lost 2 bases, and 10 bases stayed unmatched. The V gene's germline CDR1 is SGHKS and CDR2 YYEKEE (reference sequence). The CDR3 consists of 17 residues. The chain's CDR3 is CASISRTGSAGANVLTF. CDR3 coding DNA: TGTGCCAGCATCTCTAGGACAGGGTCAGCTGGGGCCAACGTCCTGACTTTC.

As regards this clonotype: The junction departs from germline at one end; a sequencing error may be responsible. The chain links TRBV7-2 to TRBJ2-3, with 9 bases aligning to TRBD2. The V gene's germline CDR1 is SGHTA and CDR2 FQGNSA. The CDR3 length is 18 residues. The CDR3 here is CAGSLGLAGAPLTDTQYF. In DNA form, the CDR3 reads TGTGCCGGCAGCTTAGGATTAGCGGGGGCCCCACTTACGGATACGCAGTATTTT.

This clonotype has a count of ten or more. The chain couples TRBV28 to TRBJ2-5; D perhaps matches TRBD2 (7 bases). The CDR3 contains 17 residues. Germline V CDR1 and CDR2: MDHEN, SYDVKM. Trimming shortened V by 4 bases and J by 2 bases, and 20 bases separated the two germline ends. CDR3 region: CASSSPRGGRGQETQYF. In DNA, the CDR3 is TGTGCCAGCAGTTCGCCTAGGGGGGGTAGGGGACAAGAGACCCAGTACTTC.

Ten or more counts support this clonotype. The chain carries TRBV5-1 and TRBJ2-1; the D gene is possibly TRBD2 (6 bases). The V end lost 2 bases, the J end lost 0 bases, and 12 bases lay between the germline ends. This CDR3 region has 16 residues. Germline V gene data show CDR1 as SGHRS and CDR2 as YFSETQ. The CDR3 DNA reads TGCGCCAGCAGCTTCGGTACTAGCTACTCCTACAATGAGCAGTTCTTC. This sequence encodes CASSFGTSYSYNEQFF.

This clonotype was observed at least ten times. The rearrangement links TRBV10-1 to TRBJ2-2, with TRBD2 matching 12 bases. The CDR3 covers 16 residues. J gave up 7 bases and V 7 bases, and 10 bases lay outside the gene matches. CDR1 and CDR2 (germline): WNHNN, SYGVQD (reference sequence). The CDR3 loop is CASIRTSGKFDGELFF. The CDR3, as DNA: TGCGCCAGCATACGGACTAGCGGGAAATTCGACGGGGAGCTGTTTTTT.

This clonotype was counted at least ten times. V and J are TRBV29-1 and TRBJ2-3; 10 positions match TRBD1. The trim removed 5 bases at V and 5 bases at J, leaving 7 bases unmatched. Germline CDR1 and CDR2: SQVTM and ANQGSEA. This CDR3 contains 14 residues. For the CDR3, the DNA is TGCAGCGTTACCGGGACAGGGGTTGTAGATACGCAGTATTTT. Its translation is CSVTGTGVVDTQYF.

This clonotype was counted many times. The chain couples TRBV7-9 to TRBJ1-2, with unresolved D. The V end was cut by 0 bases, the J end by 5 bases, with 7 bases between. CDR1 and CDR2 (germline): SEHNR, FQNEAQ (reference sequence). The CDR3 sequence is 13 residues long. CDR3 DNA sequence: TGTGCCAGCAGCTTAGCAGGAGAATATGGCTACACCTTC. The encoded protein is CASSLAGEYGYTF.

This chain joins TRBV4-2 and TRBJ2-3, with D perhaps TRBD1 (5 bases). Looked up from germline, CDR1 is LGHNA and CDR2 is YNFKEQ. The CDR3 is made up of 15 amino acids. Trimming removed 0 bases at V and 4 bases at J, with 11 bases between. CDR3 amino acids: CASSQDKGVADTQYF. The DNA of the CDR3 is TGTGCCAGCAGCCAAGATAAAGGGGTGGCAGATACGCAGTATTTT.

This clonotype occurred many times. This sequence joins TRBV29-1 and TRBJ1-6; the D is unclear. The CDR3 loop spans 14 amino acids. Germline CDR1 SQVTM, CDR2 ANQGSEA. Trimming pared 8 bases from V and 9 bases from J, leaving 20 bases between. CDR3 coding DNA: TGCAGCCCCACCGGCCGGGAAGACCCTTCACCCCTCCACTTT. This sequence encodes CSPTGREDPSPLHF.

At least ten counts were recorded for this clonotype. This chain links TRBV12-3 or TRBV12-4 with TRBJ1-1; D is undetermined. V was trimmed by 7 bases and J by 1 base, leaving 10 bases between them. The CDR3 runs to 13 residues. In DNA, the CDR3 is TGTGCCAGCATCCGCGGCGGGAACACTGAAGCTTTCTTT. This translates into CASIRGGNTEAFF.

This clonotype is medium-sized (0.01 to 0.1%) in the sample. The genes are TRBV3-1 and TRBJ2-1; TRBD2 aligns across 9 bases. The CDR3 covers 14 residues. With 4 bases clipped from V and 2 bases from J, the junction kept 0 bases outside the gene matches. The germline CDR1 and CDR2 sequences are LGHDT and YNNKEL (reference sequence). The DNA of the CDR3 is TGTGCCAGCAGCCGGACTAGCGCCTACAATGAGCAGTTCTTC. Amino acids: CASSRTSAYNEQFF.

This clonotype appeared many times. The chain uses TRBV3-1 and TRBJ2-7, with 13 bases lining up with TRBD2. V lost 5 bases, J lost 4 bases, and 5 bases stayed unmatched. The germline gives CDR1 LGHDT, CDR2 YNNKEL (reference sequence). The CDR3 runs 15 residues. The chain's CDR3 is CASSAGLAGTYEQYF. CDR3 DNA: TGTGCCAGCAGCGCGGGACTAGCGGGAACTTACGAGCAGTACTTC.